This entry lists 27 T cell receptor beta chains sequenced from one sample in a study of blood T cells in healthy people across ages (dated by TCRdb to about 2015). To prepare the library, 5' RACE was applied. The data were produced on an Illumina HiSeq 2500. A second PCR of 7 to 11 cycles was performed with a sample-barcoded 5' primer and a J-beta primer mix. TCRdb applied fastp at Q25 and MiXCR to the public reads, then kept only in-frame beta chains. Entries that share a CDR3 protein sequence are merged under the most common genes and DNA. Here the sample has roughly 500,000 distinct CDR3 sequences; 27% occur a single time. The top ten hold under 20% of the sample. Sequenced: blood. These receptors were obtained from a woman in her 70s in good health.

The V and J genes are TRBV12-2 and TRBJ2-7; TRBD1 reflects the table's D call only, with no check against the DNA. TRBV12-2 is a pseudogene segment. The CDR3 has 20 residues. The CDR3 protein is CASRLAGDRGDQTTGYEQYF. CDR3 nucleotide sequence: TGTGCAAGTCGCTTAGCCGGGGACAGGGGGGACCAGACTACAGGTTACGAGCAGTACTTC.

This clonotype was observed a handful of times. The chain couples TRBV7-2 to TRBJ1-2, with TRBD1 matching over 7 bases. Trimming cost V 5 bases and J 5 bases; bases outside gene matches: 14. The length of the CDR3 is 16 residues. Germline CDR1 SGHTA, CDR2 FQGNSA. CDR3 nucleotides: TGTGCCAGCAGCCCGGGGAGGCAGGGGGTACTTTATGGCTACACCTTC. Translated: CASSPGRQGVLYGYTF.

This clonotype was seen a handful of times. The genes are TRBV20-1 and TRBJ1-3, with D unclear. Germline V gene lookup returns CDR1 DFQATT and CDR2 SNEGSKA (reference sequence). CDR3 size: 15 residues. Trimming took off 5 bases at V and 4 bases at J, with 18 bases between the two ends. CDR3 nucleotides: TGCAGTGCTCACCCCGACAAACCACGGGGAAACACCATATATTTT. The encoded protein is CSAHPDKPRGNTIYF.

This clonotype was recorded a few times. The CDR3 DNA reads TGCAGTGCCAAAGGAGGTGCCCCAGAGACCCAGTACTTC. This sequence encodes CSAKGGAPETQYF. The rearrangement uses TRBV20-1 and TRBJ2-5; weak D call: TRBD2 (5 bases). This CDR3 comprises 13 residues. V was cut by 6 bases and J by 4 bases, with 15 bases left in between. CDR1 and CDR2 from the germline V gene are DFQATT and SNEGSKA (reference sequence).

The V call is TRBV6-1, the J call TRBJ2-2; maybe TRBD2 (5 bases). V lost 8 bases and J lost 0, with 13 bases in between. The V gene's germline CDR1 is MNHNS and CDR2 SASEGT. CDR3 length: 15 residues. The CDR3 DNA is TGTGCCAGCGAAGAGGGCGACGCGAACACCGGGGAGCTGTTTTTT. Protein sequence: CASEEGDANTGELFF.

This chain links TRBV7-9 with TRBJ2-3; D ambiguous. V lost 1 base and J lost 7, with 15 bases in between. Germline V gene sequence: CDR1 SEHNR, CDR2 FQNEAQ (reference sequence). The CDR3 has 15 amino acids. In DNA form, the CDR3 reads TGTGCCAGCAGCTTAGAAAACAATGTGATGCATACGCAGTATTTT. Protein product: CASSLENNVMHTQYF.

The sample holds a few counts of this clonotype. The chain couples TRBV7-2 to TRBJ2-2, with D perhaps being TRBD1 or TRBD2 (6 bases each). Germline values: CDR1 SGHTA, CDR2 FQGNSA. V was trimmed by 3 bases and J by 5 bases, leaving 13 bases between them. The CDR3 length is 15 residues. This CDR3 is CASSLVGGGTGELFF. The CDR3 region has the DNA TGTGCCAGCAGCTTGGTGGGGGGCGGTACCGGGGAGCTGTTTTTT.

The V gene is TRBV10-3, the J gene TRBJ1-1; weak D call: TRBD1 (6 bases). The germline V gene has CDR1 ENHRY and CDR2 SYGVKD. This CDR3 has 11 residues. The ends were cut back, 6 bases at V and 8 bases at J, with 10 bases in the middle. CDR3 sequence (DNA): TGTGCCATCAGATCCGGGACAGAAGCTTTCTTT. Translating it yields CAIRSGTEAFF.

The genes are TRBV19 and TRBJ1-5; D uncertain. The CDR3 consists of 13 residues. V lost 9 bases, J lost 6 bases, and 15 bases lay in between. In germline, CDR1 is LNHDA, CDR2 SQIVND (reference sequence). CDR3 protein: CASSQTAAQPQHF. DNA for the CDR3: TGTGCCAGCTCCCAGACGGCGGCTCAGCCCCAGCATTTT.

A few counts support this clonotype. The chain employs TRBV4-3 and TRBJ2-7; D assignment may be TRBD1 or TRBD2 (5 bases each). Looked up from germline, CDR1 is LGHNA and CDR2 is YSLEER. The CDR3 extends over 15 amino acids. V lost 4 bases to trimming and J lost 3 bases, with 16 bases between them. CDR3 nucleotides: TGCGCCAGCAGCCGGGACCGGAGCGCCGGCTACGAGCAGTACTTC. It is translated as CASSRDRSAGYEQYF.

The chain employs TRBV5-1 and TRBJ1-4; 9 bases are a match to TRBD1. Germline V CDR1 and CDR2: SGHRS, YFSETQ. This CDR3 spans 15 amino acids. V trimming: 3 bases; J trimming: 8 bases; junction bases outside the gene matches: 8. CDR3 protein: CASSSGTGLGEKLFF. DNA of the CDR3: TGCGCCAGCAGCTCTGGGACAGGGCTAGGGGAAAAACTGTTTTTT.

This clonotype was found a few times. This chain links TRBV4-2 with TRBJ1-1; D is undetermined. The V gene lost 1 base and the J gene lost 3 bases, with 12 bases spanning the gap. CDR1 LGHNA and CDR2 YNFKEQ come from the germline V gene. The CDR3 sequence is 15 residues long. The CDR3 DNA follows: TGTGCCAGCAGCCAAGTCGGAACGCAGGACACTGAAGCTTTCTTT. This codes for CASSQVGTQDTEAFF.

V and J are TRBV7-9 and TRBJ1-5, with 9 nucleotides matching TRBD1. This CDR3 region has 15 residues. The V segment lost 5 bases and the J segment 6 bases; nucleotides outside the gene matches: 8. CDR1 and CDR2 from the germline V gene are SEHNR and FQNEAQ (reference sequence). The CDR3 here is CASSPGTGRGQPQHF. CDR3 coding DNA: TGTGCCAGCAGCCCGGGGACAGGGAGGGGTCAGCCCCAGCATTTT.

The chain joins TRBV20-1 to TRBJ1-2; TRBD1 might be the D (5 bases). This CDR3 is built from 11 residues. V was trimmed by 7 bases and J by 7 bases, leaving 13 bases between them. Germline values: CDR1 DFQATT, CDR2 SNEGSKA (reference sequence). This chain's CDR3 is CSGGLKGGYTF. DNA of the CDR3: TGCAGTGGGGGCCTTAAGGGTGGCTACACCTTC.

Note on this clonotype: The DNA is left out, because the CDR3 cannot be placed on it with certainty; the CDR3 is given as TCRdb lists it. The chain has TRBV18 and TRBJ1-1; the D call TRBD1 from the table was never checked on the DNA. Counting both end residues, the CDR3 totals 24 amino acids. Per germline, CDR1 KGHSH and CDR2 LQKENI. CDR3 protein: CASSPPSRSKETQYFGPGNTEAFF.

The chain links TRBV5-1 to TRBJ2-7, with TRBD2 as a possible D gene (5 bases). This CDR3 is built from 14 residues. The germline V gene has CDR1 SGHRS and CDR2 YFSETQ. The V end lost 4 bases, the J end lost 5 bases, and 16 bases lay between the germline ends. CDR3 region: CASSPGWGAHEQYF. CDR3 in DNA: TGCGCCAGCAGCCCGGGATGGGGTGCCCACGAGCAGTACTTC.

V and J are TRBV4-3 and TRBJ2-5; no clear D. The CDR3 spans 15 residues. The V and J ends lost 0 bases and 4 bases respectively, with 12 bases between them. Germline V gene sequence: CDR1 LGHNA, CDR2 YSLEER. CDR3: CASSQDMRPGETQYF. The DNA of the CDR3 is TGCGCCAGCAGCCAAGATATGAGACCAGGAGAGACCCAGTACTTC.

The V gene is TRBV29-1, the J gene TRBJ1-2; 9 nucleotides agree with TRBD1. Germline assignment: CDR1 SQVTM and CDR2 ANQGSEA. Trimming cost V 8 bases and J 9 bases; bases outside gene matches: 7. CDR3 length equals 11 residues. CDR3 sequence reads: CSFRTGDSYTF. In nucleotides, the CDR3 is TGCAGCTTCAGGACAGGGGATAGCTACACCTTC.

This chain uses TRBV15 with TRBJ1-4; 8 positions agree with TRBD1. In germline, CDR1 is LNHNV, CDR2 YYDKDF (reference sequence). With V trimmed by 0 bases and J by 8 bases, 5 bases remained unmatched. The CDR3 is 15 amino acids. CDR3: CATSREDRVWEKLFF. The CDR3 nucleotides are TGTGCCACCAGCAGAGAGGACAGGGTTTGGGAAAAACTGTTTTTT.

The chain couples TRBV24-1 to TRBJ2-4, with TRBD1 matching 9 bases. V shed 4 bases, J shed 6 bases, and the junction held 9 bases outside the gene matches. There are 16 residues in the CDR3. The germline V gene encodes CDR1 KGHDR and CDR2 SFDVKD. The CDR3 protein is CATSDSTRTGVNIQYF. The CDR3 region has the DNA TGTGCCACCAGTGACTCGACCCGGACAGGGGTAAACATTCAGTACTTC.

In its sample, this clonotype was seen once. This chain joins TRBV24-1 and TRBJ2-2; D is ambiguous. V was clipped by 5 bases and J by 1 base, with 10 bases between them. From germline, CDR1 is KGHDR and CDR2 SFDVKD. The CDR3 consists of 15 residues. CDR3 DNA sequence: TGTGCCACCAGTGGGGTAGGCAAGAACACCGGGGAGCTGTTTTTT. As protein: CATSGVGKNTGELFF.

This clonotype is categorized as medium-sized. This chain links TRBV7-2 with TRBJ2-5; D call uncertain. The germline V gene encodes CDR1 SGHTA and CDR2 FQGNSA. V was shortened by 2 bases and J by 5 bases, with 15 bases between the two germline ends. The CDR3 has 15 residues. The CDR3 protein is CASSLYQVPSETQYF. CDR3 nucleotide sequence: TGTGCCAGCAGCTTATACCAGGTCCCCTCGGAGACCCAGTACTTC.

The rearrangement links TRBV20-1 to TRBJ2-5; 7 positions match TRBD2. The J call could be wrong; TRBJ2-1 is a better fit for the DNA end. CDR1 and CDR2 (germline): DFQATT, SNEGSKA (reference sequence). This CDR3 is built from 13 residues. DNA for the CDR3: TGCAGTGCTAGACCATCGGGGGGCAATGAGCAGTTCTTC. Translating gives CSARPSGGNEQFF.

The V call is TRBV6-1, the J call TRBJ1-3, with TRBD1 matching 7 bases. This CDR3 spans 15 amino acids. V lost 8 bases, J lost 0 bases, and 7 bases stayed unmatched. In germline, CDR1 is MNHNS, CDR2 SASEGT. The CDR3 bases are TGTGCCAGCTCAGGGGGGAGTTTCTCTGGAAACACCATATATTTT. It translates to CASSGGSFSGNTIYF.

This chain connects TRBV2 to TRBJ1-2; D possibly corresponds to TRBD1 (5 bases). CDR1 and CDR2 from the germline V gene are SNHLY and FYNNEI. This CDR3 region has 13 residues. The germline V and J ends were trimmed by 1 base and 10 bases, with 13 bases remaining between them. CDR3 in amino acids: CASSEGSGRDYTF. CDR3 coding DNA: TGTGCCAGCAGTGAAGGGTCAGGGCGAGACTACACCTTC.

This clonotype has only a few counts. The chain uses TRBV4-1 and TRBJ2-5; 10 positions match TRBD2. The tail of the sequence fits TRBJ2-1 better, so the J call may be wrong. Germline V gene data show CDR1 as MGHRA and CDR2 as YSYEKL. The CDR3 is 16 amino acids. The CDR3, as DNA: TGCGCCAGCAGCCGGAGCGGGGGGGCCTCGGACGGTGAGCAGTTCTTC. Its translation is CASSRSGGASDGEQFF.

The chain employs TRBV4-1 and TRBJ2-5, with 9 bases aligning to TRBD1. J gave up 9 bases and V 2 bases, and 10 bases lay outside the gene matches. The CDR3 totals 15 residues. CDR1 and CDR2 from the germline V gene are MGHRA and YSYEKL. This CDR3 is CASSQTPGQGLPQYF. CDR3 DNA: TGCGCCAGCAGCCAAACGCCGGGACAGGGTTTGCCCCAGTACTTC.